Shown below are 15 T cell receptor beta chains from a single sample sequenced in a study of blood T cell repertoires in COVID-19. Sequenced by immunoSEQ multiplex PCR; TCRdb stores in-frame clones only, minus some. The sample has about 76,000 clones; around 90% are singletons. Sample: peripheral blood. Receptors were obtained from a man younger than 40 with acute or convalescent COVID-19.

This chain uses TRBV28 with TRBJ2-7; D gene ambiguous. Germline values: CDR1 MDHEN, CDR2 SYDVKM. V was trimmed by 1 base and J by 2 bases, leaving 9 bases between them. The CDR3 contains 14 residues. The CDR3 nucleotides read TGTGCCAGCAGTTTATCAAGAGAGACCTACGAGCAGTACTTC. Translated, it gives CASSLSRETYEQYF.

The chain combines TRBV29-1 with TRBJ1-2, with TRBD1 identical over 7 bases. The CDR3 sequence is 14 residues long. Germline assignment: CDR1 SQVTM and CDR2 ANQGSEA. V shed 3 bases, J shed 3 bases, and the junction held 7 bases outside the gene matches. The CDR3 DNA sequence: TGCAGCGTTGACCTCATTACAGGGGACTATGGCTACACCTTC. Its protein is CSVDLITGDYGYTF. Using reference TRBV29-1 and TRBJ1-2 for the parts outside the CDR3, the full variable domain is SAVISQKPSRDICQRGTSLTIQCQVDSQVTMMFWYRQQPGQSLTLIATANQGSEATYESGFVIDKFPISRPNLTFSTLTVSNMSPEDSSIYLCSVDLITGDYGYTFGSGTRLTVV.

The V call is TRBV19, the J call TRBJ1-2, with 7 bases aligning to TRBD1. Looked up from germline, CDR1 is LNHDA and CDR2 is SQIVND (reference sequence). This CDR3 spans 13 amino acids. V was pared by 8 bases and J by 6 bases, with 9 bases of the junction left unmatched. The CDR3 nucleotides read TGTGCCAGTGGGGCAGAGGGGGCTCATGGCTACACCTTC. Amino acid sequence: CASGAEGAHGYTF.

The chain couples TRBV28 to TRBJ1-5; maybe TRBD1 (5 bases). V lost 4 bases to trimming and J lost 3 bases, with 19 bases between them. CDR1 and CDR2 from the germline V gene are MDHEN and SYDVKM. CDR3 length: 17 amino acids. The chain's CDR3 is CASSSLGAPRNNQPQHF. The CDR3 bases are TGTGCCAGCAGTTCCCTAGGGGCCCCCCGGAACAATCAGCCCCAGCATTTT.

This chain connects TRBV10-3 to TRBJ1-1, with D tentatively TRBD1 (5 bases). The CDR3 runs 15 residues. Trimming left V 4 bases short and J 6 bases short, with 18 bases between. Germline V lookup: CDR1 ENHRY, CDR2 SYGVKD. The chain's CDR3 is CAISGQKGPIAEAFF. The CDR3 DNA follows: TGTGCCATCAGTGGACAGAAGGGGCCAATAGCTGAAGCTTTCTTT.

CDR3 nucleotides: TGTGCCAGCAGTCCGACCACCCTAGGAGGGAGCTCCTACAATGAGCAGTTCTTC. Its protein is CASSPTTLGGSSYNEQFF. This chain links TRBV28 with TRBJ2-1, with D perhaps matching TRBD2 (6 bases). The CDR3 spans 18 residues. Germline CDR1 MDHEN, CDR2 SYDVKM. The V end lost 5 bases, the J end lost 0 bases, and 20 bases lay between the germline ends.

The chain is built from TRBV5-8 and TRBJ2-3; perhaps TRBD2 as D (6 bases). CDR1 is SGHTS and CDR2 is YDEGEE in the germline V gene. This CDR3 has 19 amino acids. Trimming left V 7 bases short and J 5 bases short, with 32 bases between. CDR3 nucleotide sequence: TGTGCCAGCCCCTTAGCTGTAACATTGTGGGGACTTGCTGAAGATACGCAGTATTTT. Its translation: CASPLAVTLWGLAEDTQYF.

The V call is TRBV11-2, the J call TRBJ2-3; 7 nucleotides align to TRBD2. With 0 bases clipped from V and 0 bases from J, the junction kept 6 bases outside the gene matches. The CDR3 has 17 residues. Germline loops: CDR1 SGHAT, CDR2 FQNNGV. Written as DNA, the CDR3 is TGTGCCAGCAGCTTAGACTGGGGGGGATTGAGCACAGATACGCAGTATTTT. It is translated as CASSLDWGGLSTDTQYF.

This clone was detected a few times. The chain employs TRBV5-1 and TRBJ2-1, with a possible D match to TRBD2 (5 bases). Germline V gene lookup returns CDR1 SGHRS and CDR2 YFSETQ. Trimming cost V 5 bases and J 0 bases, with 12 bases left between them. This CDR3 is 15 amino acids long. The CDR3 nucleotides read TGCGCCAGCAGGACGGACGGGGACTCCTACAATGAGCAGTTCTTC. This gives the protein CASRTDGDSYNEQFF.

The chain uses TRBV21-1 and TRBJ2-2; the D segment call TRBD2 is taken from the table without a DNA check. TRBV21-1 is a pseudogene locus. This CDR3 region has 16 residues. DNA for the CDR3: TGTGCCAGCAGCAAATTGGGTCCTCGGGGGGACCGGGGAGCTGTTTTT. This gives the protein CASSKLGPRGDRGAVF.

This clone was found once. The V gene is TRBV24-1, the J gene TRBJ2-1; maybe TRBD2 (6 bases). V was clipped by 2 bases and J by 6 bases, with 10 bases between them. This CDR3 is built from 14 residues. The germline gives CDR1 KGHDR, CDR2 SFDVKD. The CDR3: CATSDSAGINEQFF. The CDR3 bases are TGTGCCACCAGTGATTCCGCGGGGATCAATGAGCAGTTCTTC.

This clone was seen more than once but under ten times. The chain links TRBV7-9 to TRBJ2-7, with D possibly TRBD1 on 6 matching bases. CDR3 length: 18 amino acids. Germline-derived CDR1 and CDR2 are SEHNR and FQNEAQ (reference sequence). The V and J ends lost 5 bases and 2 bases respectively, with 25 bases between them. CDR3 DNA sequence: TGTGCCAGCAGCCTCCCGGGACATTATAGAGGGGAAACCTACGAGCAGTACTTC. It codes for CASSLPGHYRGETYEQYF.

The chain is built from TRBV28 and TRBJ2-6; 9 bases align to TRBD1. There are 17 residues in the CDR3. Per germline, CDR1 MDHEN and CDR2 SYDVKM. Trimming removed 4 bases from V and 0 bases from J; junction bases left unmatched: 4. CDR3 sequence: CASSSGTGNSGANVLTF. The DNA of the CDR3 is TGTGCCAGCAGTTCCGGGACAGGGAACTCTGGGGCCAACGTCCTGACTTTC. Variable domain in full (rest from reference TRBV28 and TRBJ2-6): DVKVTQSSRYLVKRTGEKVFLECVQDMDHENMFWYRQDPGLGLRLIYFSYDVKMKEKGDIPEGYSVSREKKERFSLILESASTNQTSMYLCASSSGTGNSGANVLTFGAGSRLTVL.

The rearrangement links TRBV7-9 to TRBJ2-3; D is ambiguous. The CDR3 extends over 11 amino acids. Trimming removed 4 bases at V and 5 bases at J, with 4 bases between. Germline lookup yields CDR1 SEHNR and CDR2 FQNEAQ (reference sequence). CDR3 DNA: TGTGCCAGCAGCTCCCTAGATACGCAGTATTTT. Its protein is CASSSLDTQYF.

The chain is built from TRBV18 and TRBJ2-5; D call uncertain. Germline CDR1 is KGHSH and CDR2 is LQKENI. This CDR3 region has 14 residues. Trimming removed 6 bases from V and 4 bases from J, with 15 bases in between. The CDR3 loop reads CASSPGSGRETQYF. The DNA of the CDR3 is TGTGCCAGCTCCCCAGGCTCTGGGCGAGAGACCCAGTACTTC.